This T cell receptor beta chain was identified in a study of cytomegalovirus exposure and HLA in healthy donors. Study results and limitations: With later analysis, a missense DCLRE1C variant became linked to TCR beta V- and J-gene trimming. Later analysis indicated greater clonal expansion among HLA-associated TCR beta chains than among equally common other chains.

Each donor's status was that of a healthy bone marrow donor. In the PCR, 60 Vbeta and 13 Jbeta primers were used. In the original processing: In a later analysis, around 12 million of 75 million to 90 million unique beta chains occurred in at least two donors. Clones were sequenced by immunoSEQ multiplex PCR, and TCRdb holds only the in-frame ones, with some missing. That table is the source of V, J and clone size, and D and trimming were worked out from the DNA. The sample consists of about 110,000 clones, 65% to 80% of them appearing once. For this clone: Its antigen is not known.

V lost 4 bases, J lost 2 bases, and 16 bases stayed unmatched. CDR3 length equals 18 residues. Germline V gene lookup returns CDR1 MDHEN and CDR2 SYDVKM. This chain uses TRBV28 with TRBJ1-2; TRBD1 matches at 7 bases. This TCR came from a male donor in good health and CMV-seronegative. The sequencing input was PBMCs. CDR3 amino acids: CASSSMDLQTGPNYGYTF. For the CDR3, the DNA is TGTGCCAGCAGTTCCATGGACCTCCAGACAGGGCCGAACTATGGCTACACCTTC.